The 30 T cell receptor beta chains listed next were all sequenced from one sample in a study of type 1 and type 2 diabetes patients. PCR was run on genomic DNA. Amplification of the beta chain CDR3 used 30 forward and 13 reverse multiplex primers. TCRdb fed the multiplex PCR reads into MiXCR, producing one record per CDR3 protein. The sample has fewer than 300,000 distinct CDR3 sequences; around 50% are singletons. Source material: peripheral blood mononuclear cells (PBMCs). The receptor source for this set is a man younger than 35 with type 2 diabetes.

This clonotype came up a few times. The chain couples TRBV30 to TRBJ2-2; D is unresolved. The germline V gene encodes CDR1 GTSNPN and CDR2 SVGIG (reference sequence). V was trimmed by 5 bases and J by 2 bases, leaving 6 bases between them. The CDR3 has 12 residues. The CDR3 is CAWGPNTGELFF. The DNA for the CDR3 is TGTGCCTGGGGACCTAACACCGGGGAGCTGTTTTTT.

This clonotype was seen a few times. The gene calls are TRBV20-1 and TRBJ1-1, with a tentative D call TRBD1 (5 bases). CDR1 and CDR2 (germline): DFQATT, SNEGSKA (reference sequence). Trimming took off 6 bases at V and 1 base at J, with 15 bases between the two ends. This CDR3 has 14 residues. The CDR3 nucleotides are TGCAGTGCCCTTCTAGGGGCAGCGAACACTGAAGCTTTCTTT. Translated, it gives CSALLGAANTEAFF.

With regard to this clonotype: The junction does not match germline at one end; this may be a read error. The chain recombines TRBV10-1 with TRBJ2-7; a weak D match, TRBD1 (7 bases). The V gene's germline CDR1 is WNHNN and CDR2 SYGVQD (reference sequence). This CDR3 has 14 amino acids. For the CDR3, the DNA is TGTGCCAGCAGCCGCGGGACAGCTTCCTACGAGCAGTACTTC. This translates into CASSRGTASYEQYF.

CDR3 residues: CSAVAAAYNEQFF. The CDR3 nucleotides are TGCAGCGCAGTCGCGGCGGCCTACAATGAGCAGTTCTTC. The V gene is TRBV29-1, the J gene TRBJ2-1; D remains ambiguous. Trimming left V 7 bases short and J 2 bases short, with 12 bases between. CDR1 SQVTM and CDR2 ANQGSEA come from the germline V gene. This CDR3 has 13 amino acids.

V gene TRBV20-1 combines with J gene TRBJ2-1; D remains ambiguous. Germline CDR1 DFQATT, CDR2 SNEGSKA (reference sequence). The V end was cut by 3 bases, the J end by 3 bases, with 0 bases between. This CDR3 spans 10 amino acids. CDR3: CSASYNEQFF. The CDR3 nucleotides are TGCAGTGCTAGCTACAATGAGCAGTTCTTC.

The table lists this clonotype with a few counts. The rearrangement uses TRBV30 and TRBJ1-5, with D possibly TRBD1 on 5 matching bases. The CDR3 sequence is 14 residues long. Germline V gives CDR1 GTSNPN, CDR2 SVGIG (reference sequence). V dropped 1 base and J dropped 3 bases, with 10 bases sitting between them. The CDR3 protein is CAWSASGLNQPQHF. CDR3 DNA: TGTGCCTGGAGTGCGTCGGGGCTCAATCAGCCCCAGCATTTT.

J is TRBJ2-3 and V is TRBV28; tentative D call: TRBD1 (6 bases). Germline CDR1 is MDHEN and CDR2 is SYDVKM. Trimming shortened V by 6 bases and J by 3 bases, and 22 bases separated the two germline ends. This CDR3 has 17 amino acids. In nucleotides, the CDR3 is TGTGCCAGCAGGACCGACTTTTTGGGGGCGAGAACAGATACGCAGTATTTT. Protein sequence: CASRTDFLGARTDTQYF.

This clonotype was detected ten times or more. The chain joins TRBV19 to TRBJ1-1; 7 positions match TRBD1. The CDR3 is 12 residues long. Trimming took 3 bases from V and 9 from J; bases not matched to a gene: 4. Germline CDR1 LNHDA, CDR2 SQIVND (reference sequence). In DNA, the CDR3 is TGTGCCAGTAGTATTGGACAGGCCAAAGCTTTCTTT. The encoded protein is CASSIGQAKAFF.

V is TRBV10-2 and J is TRBJ2-5, with 9 bases that match TRBD1. V trimming: 7 bases; J trimming: 4 bases; junction bases outside the gene matches: 4. The CDR3 extends over 13 amino acids. Germline V gene sequence: CDR1 WSHSY, CDR2 SAAADI. The CDR3 reads CASNTGGGETQYF. CDR3 bases: TGCGCCAGCAACACAGGGGGCGGAGAGACCCAGTACTTC.

In this sample, this clonotype turned up a few times. The chain carries TRBV30 and TRBJ2-1; D gene unclear. The CDR3 consists of 10 residues. V was pared by 2 bases and J by 8 bases, with 4 bases between. Per germline, CDR1 GTSNPN and CDR2 SVGIG (reference sequence). In DNA form, the CDR3 reads TGTGCCTGGAGTATTGATGAGCAGTTCTTC. Translating gives CAWSIDEQFF.

The chain employs TRBV6-1 and TRBJ1-4, with a tentative D call TRBD1 (5 bases). Trimming took off 7 bases at V and 5 bases at J, with 11 bases between the two ends. Germline CDR1 reads MNHNS; CDR2 reads SASEGT. The CDR3 runs 13 residues. CDR3 sequence (DNA): TGTGCCAGCATCGACAGACTGAATGAAAAACTGTTTTTT. This gives the protein CASIDRLNEKLFF.

The chain joins TRBV2 to TRBJ1-2; TRBD1 is a possible D gene (5 bases). The CDR3 covers 13 residues. Trimming took off 6 bases at V and 8 bases at J, with 16 bases between the two ends. In germline, CDR1 is SNHLY, CDR2 FYNNEI. CDR3 loop: CASSQGGSEGYTF. CDR3 in DNA: TGTGCCAGCAGCCAGGGAGGGAGCGAAGGCTACACCTTC.

The chain employs TRBV9 and TRBJ1-1; 7 bases map to TRBD1. Germline V gene lookup returns CDR1 SGDLS and CDR2 YYNGEE. Trimming at V came to 4 bases and at J to 6 bases, leaving 6 bases not matched to a gene. CDR3 length: 13 amino acids. The chain's CDR3 is CASSLGQSSEAFF. For the CDR3, the DNA is TGTGCCAGCAGCTTGGGACAGAGCTCTGAAGCTTTCTTT. Looking up the rest from reference TRBV9 and TRBJ1-1 gives the full variable domain: DSGVTQTPKHLITATGQRVTLRCSPRSGDLSVYWYQQSLDQGLQFLIQYYNGEERAKGNILERFSAQQFPDLHSELNLSSLELGDSALYFCASSLGQSSEAFFGQGTRLTVV.

On this clonotype itself: Lacking the conserved final phenylalanine or tryptophan, this CDR3 likely reflects a read error. The rearrangement joins TRBV6-4 to TRBJ2-3; D is undetermined. Germline V gives CDR1 MRHNA, CDR2 SNTAGT. The CDR3 is 13 amino acids. The V end was cut by 3 bases, the J end by 4 bases, with 8 bases between. CDR3 coding DNA: TGTGCCAGCAGTGATGCAGACGCAGATACGCAGTATCTT. The encoded protein is CASSDADADTQYL.

Comments on this clonotype: Germline is not matched at one junction end, which may reflect a read error. The chain joins TRBV29-1 to TRBJ2-7, with no clear D. This CDR3 is 13 amino acids long. CDR1 and CDR2 (germline): SQVTM, ANQGSEA. In nucleotides, the CDR3 is TGCAGCATTGAGAGCCAGGACTCCTACGAGCAGTACTTC. Its translation: CSIESQDSYEQYF.

There are a few counts of this clonotype. The chain has TRBV20-1 and TRBJ1-1; TRBD1 might be the D (6 bases). Germline V gene sequence: CDR1 DFQATT, CDR2 SNEGSKA (reference sequence). CDR3 length: 15 amino acids. V shed 6 bases and J shed 0 bases, with 17 bases lying between them. CDR3 coding DNA: TGCAGTGCCCGATCAGGGGATACGATGAACACTGAAGCTTTCTTT. This encodes CSARSGDTMNTEAFF.

The chain has TRBV19 and TRBJ2-2, with no clear D. V lost 4 bases and J lost 0, with 9 bases in between. CDR1 is LNHDA, CDR2 SQIVND, per germline (reference sequence). The CDR3 is made up of 15 amino acids. The CDR3 is CASSTQNANTGELFF. CDR3 DNA sequence: TGTGCCAGTAGTACACAAAACGCGAACACCGGGGAGCTGTTTTTT.

The chain uses TRBV5-1 and TRBJ1-2, with no clear D. Germline V gene sequence: CDR1 SGHRS, CDR2 YFSETQ. V was clipped by 0 bases and J by 7 bases, with 13 bases between them. The CDR3 has 14 amino acids. The CDR3 DNA sequence: TGCGCCAGCAGCTTGGAAGGAGGGCGGGGTGGCTACACCTTC. This translates into CASSLEGGRGGYTF. The full variable domain, its missing parts supplied by reference TRBV5-1 and TRBJ1-2, is KAGVTQTPRYLIKTRGQQVTLSCSPISGHRSVSWYQQTPGQGLQFLFEYFSETQRNKGNFPGRFSGRQFSNSRSEMNVSTLELGDSALYLCASSLEGGRGGYTFGSGTRLTVV.

This clonotype occurred a few times. The chain recombines TRBV20-1 with TRBJ2-5; a weak D match, TRBD1 (5 bases). CDR1 is DFQATT, CDR2 SNEGSKA, per germline (reference sequence). Between the trimmed V and J ends, which lost 1 base and 5 bases, there was a span of 8 bases. This CDR3 comprises 12 residues. CDR3 in amino acids: CSARVGAETQYF. CDR3 coding DNA: TGCAGTGCTAGAGTAGGGGCTGAGACCCAGTACTTC.

This clonotype was detected a few times. The chain combines TRBV4-3 with TRBJ2-7; 10 bases are a match to TRBD2. J lost 4 bases, V lost 3 bases, and 6 bases had no gene match. Germline assignment: CDR1 LGHNA and CDR2 YSLEER. The CDR3 is 15 amino acids. The CDR3 DNA follows: TGCGCCAGCAGCCAGGGTATAGCGGGGGGATACGAGCAGTACTTC. As protein: CASSQGIAGGYEQYF.

The chain recombines TRBV5-4 with TRBJ2-1; D is unclear. Trimming took 4 bases from V and 8 from J, leaving 10 bases between them. The CDR3 runs to 12 residues. Per the germline V gene, CDR1 is SGHNT and CDR2 is YYREEE (reference sequence). CDR3 coding DNA: TGTGCCAGCAGCCCTAAAGGGTATGAGCAGTTCTTC. Protein product: CASSPKGYEQFF.

The chain recombines TRBV30 with TRBJ2-3, with D possibly matching TRBD2 (5 bases). Germline V lookup: CDR1 GTSNPN, CDR2 SVGIG (reference sequence). CDR3 length: 15 amino acids. The V gene lost 1 base and the J gene lost 0 bases, with 11 bases spanning the gap. The CDR3 is CAWSGGGSSTDTQYF. The CDR3 coding sequence is TGTGCCTGGAGTGGAGGCGGGTCTAGCACAGATACGCAGTATTTT. The entire variable domain, with the rest obtained from reference TRBV30 and TRBJ2-3, is as follows: SQTIHQWPATLVQPVGSPLSLECTVEGTSNPNLYWYRQAAGRGLQLLFYSVGIGQISSEVPQNLSASRPQDRQFILSSKKLLLSDSGFYLCAWSGGGSSTDTQYFGPGTRLTVL.

This clonotype has a handful of counts. The V call is TRBV30, the J call TRBJ1-1; no clear D. V lost 3 bases and J lost 0, with 11 bases in between. Germline V CDR1 and CDR2: GTSNPN, SVGIG (reference sequence). This CDR3 comprises 14 residues. The CDR3 region is CAWRRSAVNTEAFF. The CDR3 coding sequence is TGTGCCTGGAGACGTTCGGCGGTGAACACTGAAGCTTTCTTT.

For this clonotype: This sequence may be a read error, since a much larger clone differs from it by one base. The chain is built from TRBV10-3 and TRBJ2-1, with TRBD2 as a possible D gene (6 bases). The CDR3 runs 15 residues. The germline V gene has CDR1 ENHRY and CDR2 SYGVKD. The CDR3 loop is CVISEPETSFNEQFF. The DNA of the CDR3 is TGTGTCATCAGTGAGCCCGAGACTAGTTTCAATGAGCAGTTCTTC.

The rearrangement uses TRBV27 and TRBJ2-3; 10 bases map to TRBD1. Germline CDR1 reads MNHEY; CDR2 reads SMNVEV (reference sequence). This CDR3 spans 16 amino acids. Unmatched junction bases numbered 8, after V lost 6 bases and J lost 2 bases. The CDR3 coding sequence is TGTGCCAGCAGGTCTCTTGGGACAGGGGCCACAGATACGCAGTATTTT. Its translation: CASRSLGTGATDTQYF.

About this clonotype: One end of the junction does not line up with germline, which may come from a read error. The chain couples TRBV10-1 to TRBJ2-1; 7 nucleotides line up with TRBD1. This CDR3 is 13 amino acids long. Per germline, CDR1 WNHNN and CDR2 SYGVQD (reference sequence). CDR3 residues: CAIRPDRNNEQFF. The CDR3 DNA is TGTGCCATCAGACCGGACAGGAACAATGAGCAGTTCTTC.

This clonotype was recorded at least ten times. The V call is TRBV19, the J call TRBJ1-1, with D tentatively TRBD1 (6 bases). V was clipped by 2 bases and J by 1 base, with 8 bases between them. In germline, CDR1 is LNHDA, CDR2 SQIVND (reference sequence). The CDR3 has 14 residues. This CDR3 reads CASSIRGQNTEAFF. The CDR3 nucleotides read TGTGCCAGTAGTATACGGGGACAGAACACTGAAGCTTTCTTT.

The V and J genes are TRBV7-9 and TRBJ2-7, with 8 bases matching TRBD1. CDR1 is SEHNR and CDR2 is FQNEAQ in the germline V gene (reference sequence). The CDR3 runs 14 residues. V lost 5 bases to trimming and J lost 3 bases; unmatched junction nucleotides: 6. The CDR3 here is CASSRTGTGYEQYF. The CDR3 nucleotides are TGTGCCAGCAGCCGGACCGGGACAGGCTACGAGCAGTACTTC.

The chain joins TRBV25-1 to TRBJ2-1, with 12 bases fitting TRBD2. In germline, CDR1 is MGHDK, CDR2 SYGVNS. This CDR3 is built from 18 residues. The V and J ends lost 4 bases and 7 bases, in that order; junction bases with no gene match: 14. CDR3: CASSAFAMRLAGVNEQFF. In nucleotides, the CDR3 is TGTGCCAGCAGTGCCTTTGCCATGAGACTAGCGGGAGTTAATGAGCAGTTCTTC.

J is TRBJ1-5 and V is TRBV6-1; 9 positions agree with TRBD1. The CDR3 is made up of 15 amino acids. In germline, CDR1 is MNHNS, CDR2 SASEGT. After removal of 4 bases from V and 0 bases from J, the junction contained 1 base not matched to a gene. The DNA for the CDR3 is TGTGCCAGCAGTGGGGACAGGGCTAGCAATCAGCCCCAGCATTTT. It yields the protein CASSGDRASNQPQHF.